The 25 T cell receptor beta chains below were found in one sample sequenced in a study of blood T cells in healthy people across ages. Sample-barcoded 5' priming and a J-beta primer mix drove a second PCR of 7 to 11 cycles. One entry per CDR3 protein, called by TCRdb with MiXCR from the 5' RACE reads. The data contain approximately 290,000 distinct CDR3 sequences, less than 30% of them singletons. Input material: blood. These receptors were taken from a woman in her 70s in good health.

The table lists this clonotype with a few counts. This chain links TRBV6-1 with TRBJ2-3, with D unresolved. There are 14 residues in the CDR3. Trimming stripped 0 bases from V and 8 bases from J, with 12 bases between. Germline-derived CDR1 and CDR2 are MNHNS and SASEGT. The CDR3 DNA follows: TGTGCCAGCAGTGAAGCTTGGGAAGGGCGTACGCAGTATTTT. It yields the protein CASSEAWEGRTQYF.

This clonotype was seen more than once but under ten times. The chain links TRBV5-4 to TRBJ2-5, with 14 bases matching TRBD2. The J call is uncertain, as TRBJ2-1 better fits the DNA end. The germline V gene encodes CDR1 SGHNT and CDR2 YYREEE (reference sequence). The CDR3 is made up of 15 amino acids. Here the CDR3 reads CASSMTSGRGNEQFF. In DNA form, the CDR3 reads TGTGCCAGCAGCATGACTAGCGGGAGGGGGAATGAGCAGTTCTTC.

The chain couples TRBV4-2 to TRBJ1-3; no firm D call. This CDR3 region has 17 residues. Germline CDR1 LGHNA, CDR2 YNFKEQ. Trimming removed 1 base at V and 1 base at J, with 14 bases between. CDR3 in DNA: TGTGCCAGCAGCCAAGGAACCCCGGGCCTATCTGGAAACACCATATATTTT. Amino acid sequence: CASSQGTPGLSGNTIYF.

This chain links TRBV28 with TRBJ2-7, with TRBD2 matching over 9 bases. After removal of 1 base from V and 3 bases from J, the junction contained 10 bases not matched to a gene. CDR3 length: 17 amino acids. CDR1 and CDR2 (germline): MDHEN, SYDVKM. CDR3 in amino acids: CASSLFGGSGSFYEQYF. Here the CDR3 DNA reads TGTGCCAGCAGTTTATTTGGGGGTAGCGGGAGTTTCTACGAGCAGTACTTC.

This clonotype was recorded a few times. CDR3 DNA: TGTGCCAGCAGTCGGTACGGGACGGCAGATGAAAAACTGTTTTTT. Amino acids: CASSRYGTADEKLFF. The genes are TRBV6-5 and TRBJ1-4; perhaps TRBD1 as D (5 bases). The CDR3 length is 15 residues. Germline-derived CDR1 and CDR2 are MNHEY and SVGAGI. Deletions cut 5 bases from V and 6 bases from J, with 16 bases between.

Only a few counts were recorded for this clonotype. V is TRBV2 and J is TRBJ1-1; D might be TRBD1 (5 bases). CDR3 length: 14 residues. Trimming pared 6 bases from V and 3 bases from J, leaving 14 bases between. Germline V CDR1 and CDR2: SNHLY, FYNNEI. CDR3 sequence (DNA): TGTGCCAGCAGCGACAACGCAGGGTACACTGAAGCTTTCTTT. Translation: CASSDNAGYTEAFF. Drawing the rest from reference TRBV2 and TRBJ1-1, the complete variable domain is EPEVTQTPSHQVTQMGQEVILRCVPISNHLYFYWYRQILGQKVEFLVSFYNNEISEKSEIFDDQFSVERPDGSNFTLKIRSTKLEDSAMYFCASSDNAGYTEAFFGQGTRLTVV.

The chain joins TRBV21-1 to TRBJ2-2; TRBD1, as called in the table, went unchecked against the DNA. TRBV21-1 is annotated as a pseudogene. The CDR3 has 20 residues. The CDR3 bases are TGTGCCAGCAGCAAAGAAGACACGTTAGGGGAATTGACCGACACCGGGGAGCTGTTTTTT. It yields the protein CASSKEDTLGELTDTGELFF.

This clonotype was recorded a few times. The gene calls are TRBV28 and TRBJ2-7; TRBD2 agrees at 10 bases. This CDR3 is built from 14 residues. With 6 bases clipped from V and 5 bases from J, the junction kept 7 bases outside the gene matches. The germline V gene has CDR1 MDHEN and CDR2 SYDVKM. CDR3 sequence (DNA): TGTGCCAGCAGCGCAGCGGGAGGGCCGAACGAGCAGTACTTC. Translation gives CASSAAGGPNEQYF.

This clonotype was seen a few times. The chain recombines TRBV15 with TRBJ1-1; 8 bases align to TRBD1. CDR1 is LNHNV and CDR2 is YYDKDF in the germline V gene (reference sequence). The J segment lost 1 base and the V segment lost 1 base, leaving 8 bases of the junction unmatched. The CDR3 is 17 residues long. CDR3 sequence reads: CATSRAPGGLGNTEAFF. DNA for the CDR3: TGTGCCACCAGCAGAGCCCCAGGGGGCCTAGGGAACACTGAAGCTTTCTTT.

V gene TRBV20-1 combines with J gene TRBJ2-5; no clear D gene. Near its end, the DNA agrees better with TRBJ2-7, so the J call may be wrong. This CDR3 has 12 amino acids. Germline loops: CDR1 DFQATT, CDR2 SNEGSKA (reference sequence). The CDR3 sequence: CSARTSLHEQYF. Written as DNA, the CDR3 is TGCAGTGCTAGGACCTCCCTGCACGAGCAGTACTTC.

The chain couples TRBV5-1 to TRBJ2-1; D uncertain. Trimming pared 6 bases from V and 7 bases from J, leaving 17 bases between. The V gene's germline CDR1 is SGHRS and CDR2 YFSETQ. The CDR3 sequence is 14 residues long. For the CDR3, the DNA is TGCGCCAGCAACGAGACCCCAGAGAGGAATGAGCAGTTCTTC. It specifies CASNETPERNEQFF.

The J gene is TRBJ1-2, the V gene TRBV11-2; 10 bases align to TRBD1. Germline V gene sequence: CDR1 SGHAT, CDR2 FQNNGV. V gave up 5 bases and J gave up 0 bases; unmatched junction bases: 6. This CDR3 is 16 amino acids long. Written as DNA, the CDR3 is TGTGCCAGCAGCCCTCGGGACAGGGGAGCTAACTATGGCTACACCTTC. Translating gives CASSPRDRGANYGYTF. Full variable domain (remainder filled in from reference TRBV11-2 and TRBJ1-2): EAGVAQSPRYKIIEKRQSVAFWCNPISGHATLYWYQQILGQGPKLLIQFQNNGVVDDSQLPKDRFSAERLKGVDSTLKIQPAKLEDSAVYLCASSPRDRGANYGYTFGSGTRLTVV.

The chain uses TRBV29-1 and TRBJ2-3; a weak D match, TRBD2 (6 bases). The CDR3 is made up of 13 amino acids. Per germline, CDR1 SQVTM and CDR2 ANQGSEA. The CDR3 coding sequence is TGCACCTATCGGAGGGCCTCCCCAGATACGCAGTATTTT. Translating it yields CTYRRASPDTQYF.

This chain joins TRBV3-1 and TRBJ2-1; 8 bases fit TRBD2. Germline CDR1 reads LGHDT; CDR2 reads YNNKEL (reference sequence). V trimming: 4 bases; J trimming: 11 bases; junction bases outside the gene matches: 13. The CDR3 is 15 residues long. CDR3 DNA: TGTGCCAGCAGCCCCACTAGCGGTAACTCGATAAAGCAGTTCTTC. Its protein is CASSPTSGNSIKQFF.

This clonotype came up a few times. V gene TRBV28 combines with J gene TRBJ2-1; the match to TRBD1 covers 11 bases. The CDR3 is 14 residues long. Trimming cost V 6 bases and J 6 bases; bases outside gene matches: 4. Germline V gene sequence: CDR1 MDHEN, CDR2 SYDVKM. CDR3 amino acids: CASRGQGAGNEQFF. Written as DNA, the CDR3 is TGTGCCAGCAGAGGACAGGGGGCCGGCAATGAGCAGTTCTTC.

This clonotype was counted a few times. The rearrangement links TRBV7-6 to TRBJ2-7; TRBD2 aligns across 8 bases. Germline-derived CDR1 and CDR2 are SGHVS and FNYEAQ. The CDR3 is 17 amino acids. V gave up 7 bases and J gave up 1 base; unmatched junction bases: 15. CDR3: CASTKQASGSGSYEQYF. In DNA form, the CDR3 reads TGTGCCAGCACCAAGCAGGCCAGCGGGAGTGGTTCCTACGAGCAGTACTTC.

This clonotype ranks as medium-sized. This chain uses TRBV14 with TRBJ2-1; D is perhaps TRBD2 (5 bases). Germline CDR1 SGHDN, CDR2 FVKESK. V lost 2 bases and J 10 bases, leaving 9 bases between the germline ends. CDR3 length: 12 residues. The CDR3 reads CASSQTRIEQFF. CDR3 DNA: TGTGCCAGCAGCCAAACTAGGATAGAGCAGTTCTTC.

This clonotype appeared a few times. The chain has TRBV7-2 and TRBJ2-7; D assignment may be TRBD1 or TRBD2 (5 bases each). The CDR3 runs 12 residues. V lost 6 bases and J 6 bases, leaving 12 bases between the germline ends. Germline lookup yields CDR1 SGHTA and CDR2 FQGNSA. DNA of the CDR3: TGTGCCAGCAGTCCACCGGGGCGCGAGCAGTACTTC. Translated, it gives CASSPPGREQYF.

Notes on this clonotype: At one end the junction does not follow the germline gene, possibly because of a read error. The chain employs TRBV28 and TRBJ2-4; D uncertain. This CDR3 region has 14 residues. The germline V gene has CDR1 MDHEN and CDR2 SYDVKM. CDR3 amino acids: CASSATGAKDIQYF. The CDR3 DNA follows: TGTGCCAGCAGTGCCACTGGAGCCAAAGACATTCAGTACTTC.

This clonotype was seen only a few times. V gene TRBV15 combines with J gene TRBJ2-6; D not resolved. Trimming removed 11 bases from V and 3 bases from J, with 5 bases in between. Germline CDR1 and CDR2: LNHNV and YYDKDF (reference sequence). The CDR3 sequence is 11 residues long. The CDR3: CAPIGANVLTF. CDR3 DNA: TGTGCCCCCATTGGGGCCAACGTCCTGACTTTC.

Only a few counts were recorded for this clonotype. CDR3 nucleotide sequence: TGCGCCAGCAGCCAAGAAGGGAGAGGGGCCTACAATGAGCAGTTCTTC. This sequence encodes CASSQEGRGAYNEQFF. V gene TRBV4-1 combines with J gene TRBJ2-5; D tentatively fits TRBD1 or TRBD2 (5 bases each). Judging by the DNA end, TRBJ2-1 fits better; the J call may be wrong. The CDR3 totals 16 residues. Germline V gene sequence: CDR1 MGHRA, CDR2 YSYEKL.

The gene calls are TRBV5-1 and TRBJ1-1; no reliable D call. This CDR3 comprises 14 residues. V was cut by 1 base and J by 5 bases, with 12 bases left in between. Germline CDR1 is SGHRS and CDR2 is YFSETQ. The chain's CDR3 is CASSLSAGLTEAFF. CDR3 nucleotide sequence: TGCGCCAGCAGCTTGTCCGCCGGCCTTACTGAAGCTTTCTTT.

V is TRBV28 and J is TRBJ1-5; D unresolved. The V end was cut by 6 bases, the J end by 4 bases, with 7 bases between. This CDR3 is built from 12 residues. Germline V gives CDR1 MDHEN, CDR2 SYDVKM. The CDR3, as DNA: TGTGCCAGCAGGACAACTAATCAGCCCCAGCATTTT. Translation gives CASRTTNQPQHF.

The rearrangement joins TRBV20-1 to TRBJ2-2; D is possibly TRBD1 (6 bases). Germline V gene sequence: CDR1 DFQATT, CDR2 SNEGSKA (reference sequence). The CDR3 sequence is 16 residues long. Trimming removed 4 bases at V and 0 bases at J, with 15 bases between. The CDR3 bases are TGCAGTGCTACAACCTCGGACAGAGCGAACACCGGGGAGCTGTTTTTT. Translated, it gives CSATTSDRANTGELFF.

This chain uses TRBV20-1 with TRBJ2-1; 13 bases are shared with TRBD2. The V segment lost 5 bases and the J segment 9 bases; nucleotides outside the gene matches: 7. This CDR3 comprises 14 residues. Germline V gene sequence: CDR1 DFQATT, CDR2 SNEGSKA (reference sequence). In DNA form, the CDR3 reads TGCAGTGCTGGAGGACTAGCGGGAGTTGTTGAGCAGTTCTTC. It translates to CSAGGLAGVVEQFF.